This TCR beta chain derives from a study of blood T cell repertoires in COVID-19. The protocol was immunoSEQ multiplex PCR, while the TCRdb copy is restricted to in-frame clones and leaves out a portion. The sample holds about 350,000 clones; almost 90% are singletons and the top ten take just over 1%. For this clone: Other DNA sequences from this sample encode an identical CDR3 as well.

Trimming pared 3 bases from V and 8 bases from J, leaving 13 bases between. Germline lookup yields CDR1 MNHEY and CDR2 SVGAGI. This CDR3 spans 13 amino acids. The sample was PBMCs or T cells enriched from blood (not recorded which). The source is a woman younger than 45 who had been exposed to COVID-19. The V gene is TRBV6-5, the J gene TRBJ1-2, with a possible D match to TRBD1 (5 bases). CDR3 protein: CASSYRQGGGYTF. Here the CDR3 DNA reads TGTGCCAGCAGTTATCGGCAGGGAGGAGGCTACACCTTC.